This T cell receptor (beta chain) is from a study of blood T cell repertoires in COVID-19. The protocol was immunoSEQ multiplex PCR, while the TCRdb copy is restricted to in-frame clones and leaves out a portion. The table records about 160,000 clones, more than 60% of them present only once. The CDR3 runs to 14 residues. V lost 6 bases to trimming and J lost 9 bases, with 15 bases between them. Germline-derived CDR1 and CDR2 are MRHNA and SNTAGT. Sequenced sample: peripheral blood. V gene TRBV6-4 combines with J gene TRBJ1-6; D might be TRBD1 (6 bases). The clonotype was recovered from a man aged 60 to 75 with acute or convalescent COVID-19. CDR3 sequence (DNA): TGTGCCAGCAGCCAACAGGGCTCCGGTTCACCCCTCCACTTT. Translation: CASSQQGSGSPLHF.